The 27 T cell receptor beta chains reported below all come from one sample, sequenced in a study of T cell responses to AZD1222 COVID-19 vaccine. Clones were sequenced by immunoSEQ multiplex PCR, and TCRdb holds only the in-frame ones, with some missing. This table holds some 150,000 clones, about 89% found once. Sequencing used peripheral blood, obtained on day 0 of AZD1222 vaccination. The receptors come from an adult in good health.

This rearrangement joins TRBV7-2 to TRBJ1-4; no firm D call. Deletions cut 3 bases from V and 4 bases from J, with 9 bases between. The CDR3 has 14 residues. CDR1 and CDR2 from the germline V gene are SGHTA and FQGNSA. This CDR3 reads CASSFSTRNEKLFF. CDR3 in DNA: TGTGCCAGCAGCTTTAGCACCCGTAATGAAAAACTGTTTTTT.

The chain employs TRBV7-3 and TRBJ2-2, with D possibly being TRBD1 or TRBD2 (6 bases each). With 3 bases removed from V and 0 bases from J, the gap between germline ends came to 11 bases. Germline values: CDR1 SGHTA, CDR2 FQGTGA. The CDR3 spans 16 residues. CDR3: CASSFSGGANTGELFF. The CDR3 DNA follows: TGTGCCAGCAGCTTCTCCGGGGGCGCGAACACCGGGGAGCTGTTTTTT.

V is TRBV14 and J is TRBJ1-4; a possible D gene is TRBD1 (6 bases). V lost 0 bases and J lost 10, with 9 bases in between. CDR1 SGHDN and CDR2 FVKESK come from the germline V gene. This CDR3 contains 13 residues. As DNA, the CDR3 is TGTGCCAGCAGCCAAGACAGGGGAGTAAAACTGTTTTTT. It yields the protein CASSQDRGVKLFF.

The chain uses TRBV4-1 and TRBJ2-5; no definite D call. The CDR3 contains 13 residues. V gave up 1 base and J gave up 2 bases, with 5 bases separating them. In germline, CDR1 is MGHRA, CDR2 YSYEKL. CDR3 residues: CASSQVSQETQYF. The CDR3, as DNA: TGCGCCAGCAGCCAAGTTTCTCAAGAGACCCAGTACTTC.

The CDR3 protein is CASSPYPKDGYTF. The CDR3 region has the DNA TGTGCCAGCAGCCCCTACCCGAAGGACGGCTACACCTTC. The V gene is TRBV9, the J gene TRBJ1-2; no clear D. The CDR3 spans 13 residues. Looked up from germline, CDR1 is SGDLS and CDR2 is YYNGEE. The germline V and J ends were trimmed by 4 bases and 8 bases, with 15 bases remaining between them.

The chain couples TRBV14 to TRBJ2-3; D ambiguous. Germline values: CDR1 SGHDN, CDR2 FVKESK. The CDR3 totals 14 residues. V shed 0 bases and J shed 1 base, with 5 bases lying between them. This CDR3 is CASSQDWGTDTQYF. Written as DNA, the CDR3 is TGTGCCAGCAGCCAAGATTGGGGCACAGATACGCAGTATTTT.

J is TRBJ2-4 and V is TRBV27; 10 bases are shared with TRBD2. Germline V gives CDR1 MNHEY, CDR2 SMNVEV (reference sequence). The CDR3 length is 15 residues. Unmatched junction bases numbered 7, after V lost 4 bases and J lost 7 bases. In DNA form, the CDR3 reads TGTGCCAGCAGTTGGAGCGGGAGGGCCTGGAACATTCAGTACTTC. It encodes CASSWSGRAWNIQYF.

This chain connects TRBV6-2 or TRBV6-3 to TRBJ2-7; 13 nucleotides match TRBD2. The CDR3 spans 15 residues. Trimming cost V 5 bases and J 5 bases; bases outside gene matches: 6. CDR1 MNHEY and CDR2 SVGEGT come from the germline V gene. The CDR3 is CASSRTSGSPHEQYF. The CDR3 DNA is TGTGCCAGCAGTCGGACTAGCGGGAGTCCCCACGAGCAGTACTTC.

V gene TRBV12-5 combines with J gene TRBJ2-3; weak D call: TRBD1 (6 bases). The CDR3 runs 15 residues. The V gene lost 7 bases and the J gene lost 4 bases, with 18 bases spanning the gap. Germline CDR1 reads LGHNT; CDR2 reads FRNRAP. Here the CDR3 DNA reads TGTGCTAGTGCTCCGGGACACCCCGGACCAGATACGCAGTATTTT. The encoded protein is CASAPGHPGPDTQYF.

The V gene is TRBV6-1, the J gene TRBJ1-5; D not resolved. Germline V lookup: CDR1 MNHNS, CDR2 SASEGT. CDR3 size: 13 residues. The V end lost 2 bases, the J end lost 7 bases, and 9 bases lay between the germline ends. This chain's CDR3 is CASSETHRQPQHF. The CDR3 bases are TGTGCCAGCAGTGAAACTCATAGGCAGCCCCAGCATTTT.

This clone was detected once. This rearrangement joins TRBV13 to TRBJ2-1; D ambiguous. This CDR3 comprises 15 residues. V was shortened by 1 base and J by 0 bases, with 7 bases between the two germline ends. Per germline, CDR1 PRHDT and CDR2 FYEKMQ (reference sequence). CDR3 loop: CASSLESSSYNEQFF. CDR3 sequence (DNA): TGTGCCAGCAGCTTAGAGTCGAGCTCCTACAATGAGCAGTTCTTC.

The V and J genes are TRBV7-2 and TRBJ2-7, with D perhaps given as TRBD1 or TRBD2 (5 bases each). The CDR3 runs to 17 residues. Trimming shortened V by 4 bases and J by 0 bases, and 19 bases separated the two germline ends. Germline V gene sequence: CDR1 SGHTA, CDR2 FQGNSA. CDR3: CASSSPPGAPSSYEQYF. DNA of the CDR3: TGTGCCAGCAGCTCCCCCCCCGGGGCACCAAGCTCCTACGAGCAGTACTTC.

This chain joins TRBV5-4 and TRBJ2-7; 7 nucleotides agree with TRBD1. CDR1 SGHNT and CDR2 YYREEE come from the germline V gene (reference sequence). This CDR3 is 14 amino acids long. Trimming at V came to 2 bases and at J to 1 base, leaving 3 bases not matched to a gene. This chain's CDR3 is CASSFGQESYEQYF. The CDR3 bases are TGTGCCAGCAGCTTTGGACAGGAGTCCTACGAGCAGTACTTC.

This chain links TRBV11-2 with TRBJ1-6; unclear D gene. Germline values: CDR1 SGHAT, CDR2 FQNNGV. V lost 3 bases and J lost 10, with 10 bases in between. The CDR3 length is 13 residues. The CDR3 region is CASSFVVASPLHF. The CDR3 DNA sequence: TGTGCCAGCAGCTTTGTGGTGGCCTCACCCCTCCACTTT.

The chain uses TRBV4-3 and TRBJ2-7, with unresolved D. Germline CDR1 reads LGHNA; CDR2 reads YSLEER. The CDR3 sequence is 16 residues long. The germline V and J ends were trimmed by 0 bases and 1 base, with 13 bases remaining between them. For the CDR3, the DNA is TGCGCCAGCAGCCAAGATTACGGCGGTCAGTCCTACGAGCAGTACTTC. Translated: CASSQDYGGQSYEQYF.

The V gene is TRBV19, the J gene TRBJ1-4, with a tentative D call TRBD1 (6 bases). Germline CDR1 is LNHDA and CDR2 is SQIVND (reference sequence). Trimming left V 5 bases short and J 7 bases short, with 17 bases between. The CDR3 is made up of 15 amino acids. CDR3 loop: CASSDSGTLGEKLFF. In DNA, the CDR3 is TGTGCCAGTAGTGACTCCGGGACATTAGGTGAAAAACTGTTTTTT.

DNA of the CDR3: TGTGCCAGCAGTGCTTTCCGGGACCCAGTAAACACTGAAGCTTTCTTT. Translation gives CASSAFRDPVNTEAFF. V is TRBV25-1 and J is TRBJ1-1, with a weak D call TRBD1 (5 bases). The CDR3 totals 16 residues. Trimming removed 4 bases from V and 2 bases from J, with 17 bases in between. Per the germline V gene, CDR1 is MGHDK and CDR2 is SYGVNS.

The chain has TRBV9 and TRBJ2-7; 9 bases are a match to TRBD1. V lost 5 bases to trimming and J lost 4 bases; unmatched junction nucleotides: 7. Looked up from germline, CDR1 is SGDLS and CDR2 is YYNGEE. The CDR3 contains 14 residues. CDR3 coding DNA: TGTGCCAGCAGTCCACAGGGGGCGAGATACGAGCAGTACTTC. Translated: CASSPQGARYEQYF.

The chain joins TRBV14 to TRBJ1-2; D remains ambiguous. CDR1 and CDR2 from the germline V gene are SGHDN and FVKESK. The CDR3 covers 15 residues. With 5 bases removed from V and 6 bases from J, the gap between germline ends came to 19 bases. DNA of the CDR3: TGTGCCAGCAGCAAAAACGTTGGGGAACCTAATGGCTACACCTTC. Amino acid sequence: CASSKNVGEPNGYTF.

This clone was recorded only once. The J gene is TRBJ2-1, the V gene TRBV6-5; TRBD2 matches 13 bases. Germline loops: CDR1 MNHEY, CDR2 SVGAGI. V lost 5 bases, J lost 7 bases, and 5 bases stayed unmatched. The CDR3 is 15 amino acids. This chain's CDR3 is CASSPLAGGRNEQFF. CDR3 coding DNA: TGTGCCAGCAGTCCACTAGCGGGGGGGCGGAATGAGCAGTTCTTC.

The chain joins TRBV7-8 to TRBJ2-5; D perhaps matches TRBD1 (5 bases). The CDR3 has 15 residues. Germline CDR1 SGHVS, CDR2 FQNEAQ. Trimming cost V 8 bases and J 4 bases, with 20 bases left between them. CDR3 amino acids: CASWGSREPLETQYF. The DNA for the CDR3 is TGTGCCAGCTGGGGCTCTAGGGAACCACTAGAGACCCAGTACTTC.

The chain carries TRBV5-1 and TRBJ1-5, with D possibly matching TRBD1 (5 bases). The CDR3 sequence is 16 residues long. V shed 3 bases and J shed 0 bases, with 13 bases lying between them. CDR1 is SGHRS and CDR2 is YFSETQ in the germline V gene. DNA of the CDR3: TGCGCCAGCAGCTGCTTCCACAGGAATAGCAATCAGCCCCAGCATTTT. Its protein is CASSCFHRNSNQPQHF.

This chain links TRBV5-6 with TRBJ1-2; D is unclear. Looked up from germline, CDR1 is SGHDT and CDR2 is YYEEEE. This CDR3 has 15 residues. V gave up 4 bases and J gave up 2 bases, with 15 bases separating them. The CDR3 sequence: CASSRRANGNYGYTF. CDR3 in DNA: TGTGCCAGCAGCCGCCGGGCCAACGGGAACTATGGCTACACCTTC.

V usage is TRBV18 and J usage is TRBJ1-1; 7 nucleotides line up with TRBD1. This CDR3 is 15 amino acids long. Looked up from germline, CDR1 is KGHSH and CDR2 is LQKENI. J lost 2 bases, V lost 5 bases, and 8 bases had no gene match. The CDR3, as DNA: TGTGCCAGCTCAGCCGATGGGACAGCTAACACTGAAGCTTTCTTT. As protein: CASSADGTANTEAFF.

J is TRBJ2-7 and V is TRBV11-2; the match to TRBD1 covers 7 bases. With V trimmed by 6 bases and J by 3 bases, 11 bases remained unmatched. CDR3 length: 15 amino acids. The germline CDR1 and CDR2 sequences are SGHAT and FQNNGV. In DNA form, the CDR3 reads TGTGCCAGCAGGGGTGACAGGGATGGACTCTACGAGCAGTACTTC. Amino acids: CASRGDRDGLYEQYF.

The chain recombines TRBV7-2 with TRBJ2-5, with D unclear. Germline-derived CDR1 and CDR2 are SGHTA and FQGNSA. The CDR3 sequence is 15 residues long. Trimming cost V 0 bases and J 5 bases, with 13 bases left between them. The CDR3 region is CASSLAAVWVETQYF. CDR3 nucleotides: TGTGCCAGCAGCTTAGCGGCGGTATGGGTGGAGACCCAGTACTTC.

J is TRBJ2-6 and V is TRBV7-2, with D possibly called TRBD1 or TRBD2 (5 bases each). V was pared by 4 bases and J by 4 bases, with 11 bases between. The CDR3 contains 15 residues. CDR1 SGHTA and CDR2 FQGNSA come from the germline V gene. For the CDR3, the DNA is TGTGCCAGCAGCTCGGGGCTTACGGGGGCCAACGTCCTGACTTTC. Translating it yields CASSSGLTGANVLTF.